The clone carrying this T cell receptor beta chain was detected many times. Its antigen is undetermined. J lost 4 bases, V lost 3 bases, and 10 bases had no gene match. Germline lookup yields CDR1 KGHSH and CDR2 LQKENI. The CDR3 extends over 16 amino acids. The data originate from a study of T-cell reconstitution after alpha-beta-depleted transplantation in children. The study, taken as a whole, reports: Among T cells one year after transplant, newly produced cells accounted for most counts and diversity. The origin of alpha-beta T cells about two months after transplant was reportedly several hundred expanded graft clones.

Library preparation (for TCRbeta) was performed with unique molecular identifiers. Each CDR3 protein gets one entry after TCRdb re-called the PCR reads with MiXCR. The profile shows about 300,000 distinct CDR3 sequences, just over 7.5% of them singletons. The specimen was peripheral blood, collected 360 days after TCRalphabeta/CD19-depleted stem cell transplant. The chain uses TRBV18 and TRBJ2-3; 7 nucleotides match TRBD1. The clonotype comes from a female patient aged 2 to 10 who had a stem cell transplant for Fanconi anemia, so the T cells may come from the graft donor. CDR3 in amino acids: CASSPWTGLTPDTQYF. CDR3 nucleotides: TGTGCCAGCTCACCTTGGACAGGCCTTACTCCAGATACGCAGTATTTT.